There are many counts of the clone carrying this T cell receptor (beta chain). The data derive from a study of T cells in Graves' hyperthyroidism and ophthalmopathy. The overall study: Blood from the periphery was taken at initial diagnosis, before any treatment.

This CDR3 contains 16 residues. The V end was cut by 3 bases, the J end by 6 bases, with 20 bases between. Germline-derived CDR1 and CDR2 are SNHLY and FYNNEI. RNA transcripts gave rise to amplified TCR beta CDR3 regions. A set of HTBI primers served as the primers for a first-round RT-PCR of the TCR CDR3. A single record per CDR3 protein comes from TCRdb applying MiXCR to the multiplex PCR reads. The sample lists about 580,000 distinct CDR3 sequences, about 14% occurring once. The hyperthyroidism patients had all been newly diagnosed, and their disease duration was under 2 months. Their ages ranged from 18 to 65 years.

This chain links TRBV2 with TRBJ1-2, with D possibly being TRBD1 (5 bases). Sequencing was carried out using blood. The sequence derives from a woman younger than 45 with Graves' hyperthyroidism that later progressed to Graves' ophthalmopathy. The CDR3 nucleotides read TGTGCCAGCAGTGAGGCGGCAGGAGGGGTAATTGATGGCTACACCTTC. Its protein product is CASSEAAGGVIDGYTF. The full variable domain, completed using reference TRBV2 and TRBJ1-2, is EPEVTQTPSHQVTQMGQEVILRCVPISNHLYFYWYRQILGQKVEFLVSFYNNEISEKSEIFDDQFSVERPDGSNFTLKIRSTKLEDSAMYFCASSEAAGGVIDGYTFGSGTRLTVV.